This entry features one TCR beta chain sequence. Its target is unknown. The data originate from a study of T cell responses to AZD1222 COVID-19 vaccine. Across the study: Whether given at about 4 or about 12 weeks, second doses were pooled. Findings of the study overall: It was only after the peak T cell response that any repertoires were sampled. Spike-wide vaccine-associated CD4 TCRs dominated at 160-218 and 743-854.

Some clones are missing from TCRdb's copy, which holds only in-frame ones; the method was immunoSEQ multiplex PCR. The sample includes 160,000 or so clones, over 80% of them seen just once. V dropped 5 bases and J dropped 0; count of bases not matched to a gene: 7. Germline assignment: CDR1 KGHSH and CDR2 LQKENI. This CDR3 is built from 16 residues. Sequencing was performed on peripheral blood, taken on day 0 of AZD1222 vaccination. This sequence was found in an adult in good health. This sequence joins TRBV18 and TRBJ1-5; TRBD1 agrees at 7 bases. The DNA for the CDR3 is TGTGCCAGCTCATCCCGACAGGGCATTAGCAATCAGCCCCAGCATTTT. This codes for CASSSRQGISNQPQHF.